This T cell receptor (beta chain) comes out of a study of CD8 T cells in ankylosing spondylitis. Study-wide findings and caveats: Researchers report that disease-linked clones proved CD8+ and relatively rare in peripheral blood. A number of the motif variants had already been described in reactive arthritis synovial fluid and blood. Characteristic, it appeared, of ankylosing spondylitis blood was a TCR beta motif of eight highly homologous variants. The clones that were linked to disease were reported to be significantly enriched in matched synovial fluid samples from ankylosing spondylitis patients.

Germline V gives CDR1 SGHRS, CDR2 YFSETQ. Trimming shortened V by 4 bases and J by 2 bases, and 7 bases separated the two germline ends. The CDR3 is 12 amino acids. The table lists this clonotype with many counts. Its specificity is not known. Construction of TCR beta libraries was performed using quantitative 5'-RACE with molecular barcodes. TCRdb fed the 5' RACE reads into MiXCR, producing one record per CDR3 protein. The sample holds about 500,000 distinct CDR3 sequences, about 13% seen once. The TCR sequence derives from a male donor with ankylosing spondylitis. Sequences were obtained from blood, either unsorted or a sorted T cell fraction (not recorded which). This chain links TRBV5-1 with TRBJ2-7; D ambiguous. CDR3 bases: TGCGCCAGCAGCACCCCACCCTACGAGCAGTACTTC. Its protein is CASSTPPYEQYF.